This T cell receptor (beta chain) was recovered during a study of regulatory T cells in long-lasting Graves disease. Arm-PCR with iRepertoire HTBI primers amplified the CDR3 regions for these TCR beta libraries. Each CDR3 protein gets one entry after TCRdb re-called the multiplex PCR reads with MiXCR. This table has 650,000 to 700,000 distinct CDR3 sequences, around 30% appearing once. Time point reported: persistent/refractory GD, antithyroid drugs over 5 years with positive TRAb. The TCR library was prepared using RNA isolated from PBMCs. Ten or more counts support this clonotype. CDR3 size: 10 residues. Per the germline V gene, CDR1 is SNHLY and CDR2 is FYNNEI. Trimming took 8 bases from V and 7 from J, leaving 5 bases between them.

The sequence was collected from a female donor with Graves disease. This chain connects TRBV2 to TRBJ1-4; no clear D. The sequencing used peripheral blood mononuclear cells (PBMCs), collected when the disease was refractory, from a patient treated with antithyroid drugs. CDR3 amino acids: CASQAEKLFF. The CDR3 DNA reads as TGTGCCAGCCAAGCTGAAAAACTGTTTTTT.